The 23 T cell receptor beta chains listed next were all sequenced from one sample in a study of blood T cell repertoires in COVID-19. Using immunoSEQ multiplex PCR, the repertoire was profiled, and TCRdb retains in-frame clones only, with some absent. The sample comprises 270,000 or so clones, 65% to 90% of which are singletons, and about an eighth rests with the top ten. The sample comprised peripheral blood. These receptors came from a human donor in a cohort sampled during active COVID-19.

This clone was seen a handful of times. The chain couples TRBV13 to TRBJ1-2; TRBD1 agrees at 8 bases. Trimming at V came to 1 base and at J to 6 bases, leaving 4 bases not matched to a gene. This CDR3 is 14 amino acids long. From germline, CDR1 is PRHDT and CDR2 FYEKMQ (reference sequence). CDR3 coding DNA: TGTGCCAGCAGCTTAGAGGGACAGGTTAATGGCTACACCTTC. Protein product: CASSLEGQVNGYTF.

This rearrangement joins TRBV5-1 to TRBJ2-3; 8 positions match TRBD2. This CDR3 comprises 16 residues. With V trimmed by 2 bases and J by 0 bases, 5 bases remained unmatched. Per germline, CDR1 SGHRS and CDR2 YFSETQ. The CDR3 is CASSLTSGTSTDTQYF. The CDR3 nucleotides are TGCGCCAGCAGCTTAACTAGCGGTACTAGCACAGATACGCAGTATTTT.

The genes are TRBV5-1 and TRBJ2-3; 11 bases are a match to TRBD2. Germline V gene data show CDR1 as SGHRS and CDR2 as YFSETQ. The CDR3 sequence is 16 residues long. V shed 5 bases, J shed 2 bases, and the junction held 7 bases outside the gene matches. In DNA form, the CDR3 reads TGCGCCAGCAGTCTTACGACTAGCGGGGTCACAGATACGCAGTATTTT. It specifies CASSLTTSGVTDTQYF. The full variable domain, completed using reference TRBV5-1 and TRBJ2-3, is KAGVTQTPRYLIKTRGQQVTLSCSPISGHRSVSWYQQTPGQGLQFLFEYFSETQRNKGNFPGRFSGRQFSNSRSEMNVSTLELGDSALYLCASSLTTSGVTDTQYFGPGTRLTVL.

The chain couples TRBV3-1 (or the pseudogene TRBV3-2) to TRBJ2-5; the match to TRBD2 covers 11 bases. V lost 3 bases and J lost 5; bases outside the gene matches: 5. This CDR3 region has 15 residues. Germline CDR1 reads LGHDT; CDR2 reads YNNKEL (reference sequence). The CDR3 reads CASSQRGTSGETQYF. CDR3 nucleotide sequence: TGTGCCAGCAGCCAGCGGGGGACTAGCGGCGAGACCCAGTACTTC.

The V and J genes are TRBV7-3 and TRBJ2-1; 13 bases line up with TRBD2. Germline-derived CDR1 and CDR2 are SGHTA and FQGTGA. The CDR3 is made up of 16 amino acids. V dropped 5 bases and J dropped 7; count of bases not matched to a gene: 8. CDR3 DNA: TGTGCCAGCAGCCAACAACTAGCGGGAGGGCCAAATGAGCAGTTCTTC. This encodes CASSQQLAGGPNEQFF.

This chain joins TRBV10-3 and TRBJ2-2; TRBD2 matches 12 bases. Germline V lookup: CDR1 ENHRY, CDR2 SYGVKD. This CDR3 has 15 residues. V lost 5 bases and J lost 5; bases outside the gene matches: 3. The CDR3 spells CAISFGTSGTGELFF. As DNA, the CDR3 is TGTGCCATCAGTTTCGGGACTAGCGGGACCGGGGAGCTGTTTTTT.

This chain links TRBV5-1 with TRBJ2-5; 10 bases fit TRBD2. The V segment lost 5 bases and the J segment 4 bases; nucleotides outside the gene matches: 17. Per germline, CDR1 SGHRS and CDR2 YFSETQ. CDR3 length: 18 amino acids. CDR3 residues: CASSLGSYSGRMGETQYF. The CDR3 DNA sequence: TGCGCCAGCAGTTTAGGTTCCTATAGCGGGAGGATGGGAGAGACCCAGTACTTC.

This chain uses TRBV7-9 with TRBJ2-3, with D perhaps TRBD2 (5 bases). CDR3 size: 15 residues. Germline CDR1 is SEHNR and CDR2 is FQNEAQ (reference sequence). V lost 0 bases and J lost 3, with 10 bases in between. CDR3 sequence: CASSLASQRTDTQYF. CDR3 DNA sequence: TGTGCCAGCAGCTTAGCGAGCCAGCGGACAGATACGCAGTATTTT.

The V call is TRBV10-3, the J call TRBJ1-1; no definite D call. Trimming removed 10 bases from V and 4 bases from J, with 16 bases in between. The CDR3 length is 13 residues. Germline V lookup: CDR1 ENHRY, CDR2 SYGVKD. DNA for the CDR3: TGTGCCACCCTCAACCAGGCAGGCACTGAAGCTTTCTTT. Its translation is CATLNQAGTEAFF.

The table lists this clone with a few counts. The chain couples TRBV6-6 to TRBJ1-4; no definite D call. This CDR3 is 12 amino acids long. Deletions cut 4 bases from V and 7 bases from J, with 7 bases between. Germline V gene lookup returns CDR1 MNHNY and CDR2 SVGAGI (reference sequence). The CDR3 DNA reads as TGTGCCAGCAGTTTTACCGGTGAAAAACTGTTTTTT. The encoded protein is CASSFTGEKLFF.

This chain joins TRBV28 and TRBJ2-7; 10 positions match TRBD1. The CDR3 covers 15 residues. V trimming: 3 bases; J trimming: 1 base; junction bases outside the gene matches: 3. Germline CDR1 MDHEN, CDR2 SYDVKM. The CDR3 nucleotides read TGTGCCAGCAGTTTTTCGGGACAGGGGTCCTACGAGCAGTACTTC. It is translated as CASSFSGQGSYEQYF.

The chain joins TRBV6-2 or TRBV6-3 to TRBJ2-1, with 8 bases lining up with TRBD2. CDR3 length equals 17 residues. Unmatched junction bases numbered 12, after V lost 5 bases and J lost 3 bases. Germline assignment: CDR1 MNHEY and CDR2 SVGEGT. DNA for the CDR3: TGTGCCAGCAGTCCAAGGACGGGAGGGGCTCGCTACAATGAGCAGTTCTTC. Translating it yields CASSPRTGGARYNEQFF.

V and J are TRBV5-1 and TRBJ2-1; TRBD2 matches 16 bases. Germline values: CDR1 SGHRS, CDR2 YFSETQ. The V and J ends lost 5 bases and 9 bases, in that order; junction bases with no gene match: 14. The CDR3 runs 18 residues. CDR3 nucleotide sequence: TGCGCCAGCAGGAGCGGGACTAGCGGGAGGGCAAGATTTGCTGAGCAGTTCTTC. Its protein product is CASRSGTSGRARFAEQFF.

The rearrangement uses TRBV5-1 and TRBJ2-2, with D perhaps TRBD2 (6 bases). CDR1 is SGHRS and CDR2 is YFSETQ in the germline V gene. Trimming took off 0 bases at V and 5 bases at J, with 14 bases between the two ends. The CDR3 has 16 residues. The CDR3 region is CASSLDGSGLTGELFF. In DNA form, the CDR3 reads TGCGCCAGCAGCTTGGACGGGAGCGGGTTAACCGGGGAGCTGTTTTTT. Full variable domain (rest looked up from reference TRBV5-1 and TRBJ2-2): KAGVTQTPRYLIKTRGQQVTLSCSPISGHRSVSWYQQTPGQGLQFLFEYFSETQRNKGNFPGRFSGRQFSNSRSEMNVSTLELGDSALYLCASSLDGSGLTGELFFGEGSRLTVL.

CDR3 sequence: CASSDTGTRQETQYF. The CDR3 nucleotides are TGTGCCAGCAGCGACACCGGGACTAGGCAAGAGACCCAGTACTTC. V gene TRBV3-1 (or the pseudogene TRBV3-2) combines with J gene TRBJ2-5; TRBD2 aligns across 8 bases. Germline V gene sequence: CDR1 LGHDT, CDR2 YNNKEL (reference sequence). The CDR3 loop spans 15 amino acids. Trimming at V came to 5 bases and at J to 2 bases, leaving 7 bases not matched to a gene.

The rearrangement links TRBV30 to TRBJ2-3, with TRBD1 matching 7 bases. Germline assignment: CDR1 GTSNPN and CDR2 SVGIG (reference sequence). This CDR3 contains 14 residues. V lost 2 bases to trimming and J lost 1 base; unmatched junction nucleotides: 3. CDR3 DNA: TGTGCCTGGAGTCACAGGGGAGGCACAGATACGCAGTATTTT. Its protein product is CAWSHRGGTDTQYF.

The CDR3 reads CASSYGQGKGYTF. The CDR3 DNA reads as TGTGCCAGCAGTTACGGACAGGGGAAGGGCTACACCTTC. The chain links TRBV6-6 to TRBJ1-2, with 9 bases matching TRBD1. This CDR3 region has 13 residues. The J segment lost 8 bases and the V segment lost 2 bases, leaving 3 bases of the junction unmatched. Germline lookup yields CDR1 MNHNY and CDR2 SVGAGI (reference sequence).

The rearrangement joins TRBV2 to TRBJ2-2; 9 bases are a match to TRBD1. Germline V gene lookup returns CDR1 SNHLY and CDR2 FYNNEI. J gave up 6 bases and V 6 bases, and 2 bases lay outside the gene matches. The CDR3 runs to 13 residues. CDR3 loop: CASRDRGSGELFF. DNA of the CDR3: TGTGCCAGCAGGGACAGGGGATCCGGGGAGCTGTTTTTT.

The chain recombines TRBV19 with TRBJ1-3, with TRBD1 identical over 9 bases. The CDR3 has 16 amino acids. The junction had 7 bases not matched to a gene; V was cut back by 3 bases and J by 4 bases. CDR1 LNHDA and CDR2 SQIVND come from the germline V gene (reference sequence). In DNA form, the CDR3 reads TGTGCCAGTAGTATTTCGGGACAGGGCCGAGGAAACACCATATATTTT. Encoded protein: CASSISGQGRGNTIYF.

The chain combines TRBV9 with TRBJ2-3; D remains unclear. Germline V CDR1 and CDR2: SGDLS, YYNGEE. V was clipped by 2 bases and J by 1 base, with 11 bases between them. The CDR3 loop spans 15 amino acids. The CDR3 loop reads CASSVYDQGTDTQYF. CDR3 nucleotide sequence: TGTGCCAGCAGCGTTTACGACCAGGGCACAGATACGCAGTATTTT.

This rearrangement joins TRBV27 to TRBJ2-7; D possibly corresponds to TRBD1 (7 bases). The CDR3 consists of 16 residues. The germline V and J ends were trimmed by 2 bases and 0 bases, with 14 bases remaining between them. Looked up from germline, CDR1 is MNHEY and CDR2 is SMNVEV (reference sequence). Written as DNA, the CDR3 is TGTGCCAGCAGTTTAAGACAGGGAGGAAGCTCCTACGAGCAGTACTTC. It is translated as CASSLRQGGSSYEQYF.

In this sample, this clone turned up once. V and J are TRBV20-1 and TRBJ1-2; the D gene is possibly TRBD1 (6 bases). This CDR3 region has 13 residues. V lost 3 bases, J lost 6 bases, and 14 bases lay in between. Germline V CDR1 and CDR2: DFQATT, SNEGSKA (reference sequence). The CDR3 sequence: CSASSGVLHGYTF. For the CDR3, the DNA is TGCAGTGCTAGTTCAGGGGTTTTGCATGGCTACACCTTC.

This clone was detected only a few times. The chain joins TRBV11-2 to TRBJ1-3, with a possible D match to TRBD1 (5 bases). V dropped 2 bases and J dropped 2 bases, with 10 bases sitting between them. This CDR3 is built from 15 residues. Germline CDR1 and CDR2: SGHAT and FQNNGV. In nucleotides, the CDR3 is TGTGCCAGCAGCTTAAGGGGAATGGCTGGAAACACCATATATTTT. This sequence encodes CASSLRGMAGNTIYF.